A single sample gave rise to the 23 T cell receptor beta chains below, sequenced in a study of early T cells in non-severe SARS-CoV-2 infection. MiXCR was run by TCRdb on the 5' RACE reads, yielding one entry per CDR3 protein. The table has tens of thousands of distinct CDR3 sequences, approximately 15% seen once; the top ten hold 5.5% to 7%. Source material: whole blood. These TCRs come from an adult who was a healthcare worker with PCR-confirmed SARS-CoV-2 infection or an uninfected control (not recorded which).

On this clonotype itself: This sequence may be a read error, since a much larger clone differs from it by one base. The chain carries TRBV18 and TRBJ1-6, with D hard to call. Germline V gene data show CDR1 as KGHSH and CDR2 as LQKENI. This CDR3 contains 15 residues. V dropped 6 bases and J dropped 9 bases, with 18 bases sitting between them. In nucleotides, the CDR3 is TGTGCCAGCTCCGCCGGGGTGGGCAAAGGTTCACCCCTCCACTTT. As protein: CASSAGVGKGSPLHF.

This clonotype was seen only a few times. The chain couples TRBV20-1 to TRBJ2-1; a possible D gene is TRBD2 (5 bases). The germline V gene encodes CDR1 DFQATT and CDR2 SNEGSKA (reference sequence). The ends were cut back, 2 bases at V and 6 bases at J, with 26 bases in the middle. The CDR3 consists of 18 residues. The DNA of the CDR3 is TGCAGTGCTAGAAGTAGCTCGGCAGCGGCAAGGATCCCCAATGAGCAGTTCTTC. This gives the protein CSARSSSAAARIPNEQFF.

There are a few counts of this clonotype. The CDR3 DNA sequence: TGTGCCAGCAGTTTAAGAGGCCTGAACACCGGGGAGCTGTTTTTT. This encodes CASSLRGLNTGELFF. The rearrangement links TRBV12-3 or TRBV12-4 to TRBJ2-2; D is ambiguous. Trimming left V 2 bases short and J 1 base short, with 8 bases between. This CDR3 has 15 residues.

Only a few counts were recorded for this clonotype. The V and J genes are TRBV21-1 and TRBJ2-7. TRBV21-1 constitutes a pseudogene. CDR3 length: 11 residues. The CDR3 bases are TGTGCCAGCAGCAAGATATACGAGCAGTACTTC. Encoded protein: CASSKIYEQYF.

This clonotype was counted ten times or more. J is TRBJ2-2 and V is TRBV27; 8 nucleotides line up with TRBD2. V trimming: 5 bases; J trimming: 4 bases; junction bases outside the gene matches: 9. The CDR3 runs 16 residues. Germline CDR1 is MNHEY and CDR2 is SMNVEV (reference sequence). The CDR3 nucleotides are TGTGCCAGCAGTCCTAGTATCGCGGGGGGCACCGGGGAGCTGTTTTTT. It encodes CASSPSIAGGTGELFF.

The chain links TRBV9 to TRBJ2-3, with D uncertain. The CDR3 spans 14 residues. Germline-derived CDR1 and CDR2 are SGDLS and YYNGEE. Trimming stripped 3 bases from V and 6 bases from J, with 14 bases between. The CDR3 DNA follows: TGTGCCAGCAGCGCCGACCCCCTCGGGGATACGCAGTATTTT. Its translation is CASSADPLGDTQYF.

The V and J genes are TRBV29-1 and TRBJ2-1; 9 nucleotides match TRBD2. Germline loops: CDR1 SQVTM, CDR2 ANQGSEA. With 3 bases clipped from V and 8 bases from J, the junction kept 5 bases outside the gene matches. The CDR3 is 13 amino acids. CDR3 DNA: TGCAGCGTTGACGCGGGAGGGAGGTATGAGCAGTTCTTC. Translated: CSVDAGGRYEQFF.

In its sample, this clonotype was seen a few times. CDR3 nucleotide sequence: TGTGCCAGCAGCTTAAACGTTGTCAATGAGCAGTTCTTC. Protein product: CASSLNVVNEQFF. V and J are TRBV7-3 and TRBJ2-1; D unclear. V was shortened by 1 base and J by 6 bases, with 7 bases between the two germline ends. The CDR3 is 13 amino acids. Per the germline V gene, CDR1 is SGHTA and CDR2 is FQGTGA. The full variable domain, with the rest looked up from reference TRBV7-3 and TRBJ2-1, is GAGVSQTPSNKVTEKGKYVELRCDPISGHTALYWYRQSLGQGPEFLIYFQGTGAADDSGLPNDRFFAVRPEGSVSTLKIQRTERGDSAVYLCASSLNVVNEQFFGPGTRLTVL.

V usage is TRBV18 and J usage is TRBJ2-7; D is unclear. Germline CDR1 reads KGHSH; CDR2 reads LQKENI. The length of the CDR3 is 14 residues. Trimming pared 3 bases from V and 0 bases from J, leaving 9 bases between. CDR3 nucleotide sequence: TGTGCCAGCTCACCTGACTTAAGCTCCTACGAGCAGTACTTC. Translating gives CASSPDLSSYEQYF.

This rearrangement joins TRBV28 to TRBJ2-5; no reliable D call. Germline V gene sequence: CDR1 MDHEN, CDR2 SYDVKM. The CDR3 totals 14 residues. The ends were cut back, 7 bases at V and 1 base at J, with 13 bases in the middle. This chain's CDR3 is CASISSLTQETQYF. CDR3 nucleotides: TGTGCCAGCATCTCCTCCTTGACCCAAGAGACCCAGTACTTC.

This clonotype was counted a few times. V gene TRBV2 combines with J gene TRBJ2-7; D may be TRBD1 (6 bases). The germline V and J ends were trimmed by 7 bases and 5 bases, with 21 bases remaining between them. From germline, CDR1 is SNHLY and CDR2 FYNNEI. There are 15 residues in the CDR3. The CDR3 region is CASIPDRGNRDEQYF. In DNA, the CDR3 is TGTGCCAGCATTCCAGATAGGGGGAATAGGGACGAGCAGTACTTC.

The V and J genes are TRBV27 and TRBJ1-2, with 8 bases identical to TRBD1. Germline CDR1 is MNHEY and CDR2 is SMNVEV (reference sequence). The CDR3 contains 14 residues. The trim removed 6 bases at V and 5 bases at J, leaving 8 bases unmatched. The CDR3 DNA follows: TGTGCCAGCAGGGGACAGGCTGGACGATATGGCTACACCTTC. This codes for CASRGQAGRYGYTF.

The table lists this clonotype with a count of one. CDR3 coding DNA: TGTGCCAGCAGTGGAACAGGGGGCAATGAGCAGTTCTTC. This sequence encodes CASSGTGGNEQFF. The chain employs TRBV2 and TRBJ2-1; TRBD1 agrees at 8 bases. Trimming at V came to 4 bases and at J to 6 bases, leaving 2 bases not matched to a gene. This CDR3 comprises 13 residues. Germline V gives CDR1 SNHLY, CDR2 FYNNEI.

This chain joins TRBV28 and TRBJ2-3, with 9 bases lining up with TRBD2. The CDR3 has 14 residues. The V gene end was trimmed by 6 bases and the J gene end by 6 bases; junction bases not matched to a gene: 7. The germline gives CDR1 MDHEN, CDR2 SYDVKM. In DNA, the CDR3 is TGTGCCAGCAGACCACCGGGACTAGCCGATACGCAGTATTTT. This encodes CASRPPGLADTQYF.

The CDR3 DNA follows: TGCGCCAGCAGCTTGGCCGGAGAGACCGAGCAGTACTTC. As protein: CASSLAGETEQYF. The rearrangement uses TRBV5-1 and TRBJ2-7; the D is unclear. V was shortened by 0 bases and J by 6 bases, with 10 bases between the two germline ends. The CDR3 runs 13 residues. Germline CDR1 and CDR2: SGHRS and YFSETQ. Based on the CDR3 plus reference TRBV5-1 and TRBJ2-7, the full variable domain is KAGVTQTPRYLIKTRGQQVTLSCSPISGHRSVSWYQQTPGQGLQFLFEYFSETQRNKGNFPGRFSGRQFSNSRSEMNVSTLELGDSALYLCASSLAGETEQYFGPGTRLTVT.

The table lists this clonotype with many counts. CDR3 amino acids: CASSLVTGRGGGGELFF. The CDR3 DNA is TGTGCCAGCAGCTTGGTAACCGGCCGGGGCGGAGGCGGGGAGCTGTTTTTT. This chain uses TRBV5-4 with TRBJ2-2; the D gene could be TRBD1 or TRBD2 (5 bases each). Germline V gives CDR1 SGHNT, CDR2 YYREEE (reference sequence). The CDR3 runs to 17 residues. V was cut by 0 bases and J by 7 bases, with 19 bases left in between.

This chain connects TRBV6-1 to TRBJ2-1, with 7 bases fitting TRBD2. The CDR3 extends over 18 amino acids. Germline V gene sequence: CDR1 MNHNS, CDR2 SASEGT. After removal of 7 bases from V and 0 bases from J, the junction contained 15 bases not matched to a gene. The CDR3 DNA reads as TGTGCCAGCACCCCTTTGTCGGGAGGTTCACTCTCCTACAATGAGCAGTTCTTC. Residues: CASTPLSGGSLSYNEQFF.

The table lists this clonotype with many counts. The gene calls are TRBV7-2 and TRBJ2-1, with 8 bases that match TRBD2. The V gene end was trimmed by 5 bases and the J gene end by 7 bases; junction bases not matched to a gene: 10. From germline, CDR1 is SGHTA and CDR2 FQGNSA. This CDR3 spans 15 amino acids. CDR3 region: CASSLVAGMANEQFF. The CDR3 DNA reads TGTGCCAGCAGCCTCGTAGCGGGGATGGCGAATGAGCAGTTCTTC.

A few counts support this clonotype. The chain combines TRBV11-1 with TRBJ2-3, with D possibly being TRBD1 or TRBD2 (5 bases each). With 1 base removed from V and 1 base from J, the gap between germline ends came to 9 bases. CDR1 is SGHAT, CDR2 FQDESV, per germline (reference sequence). This CDR3 is built from 15 residues. The CDR3 here is CASSLDGGGTDTQYF. The CDR3 bases are TGTGCCAGCAGCTTAGATGGGGGAGGCACAGATACGCAGTATTTT.

This clonotype was detected many times. The V gene is TRBV7-2, the J gene TRBJ2-6; perhaps D is TRBD1 or TRBD2 (5 bases each). V gave up 5 bases and J gave up 3 bases, with 20 bases separating them. The CDR3 consists of 18 residues. CDR1 is SGHTA, CDR2 FQGNSA, per germline. The CDR3, as DNA: TGTGCCAGCAGCCCTGGGACGGGCGTCCCTCTTGGGGCCAACGTCCTGACTTTC. Amino acids: CASSPGTGVPLGANVLTF.

The chain links TRBV5-1 to TRBJ2-3, with 16 bases matching TRBD2. The germline CDR1 and CDR2 sequences are SGHRS and YFSETQ. With 3 bases clipped from V and 0 bases from J, the junction kept 7 bases outside the gene matches. The CDR3 spans 19 residues. The CDR3 loop reads CASSWGLAGGMPSTDTQYF. The CDR3 region has the DNA TGCGCCAGCAGCTGGGGACTAGCGGGAGGGATGCCTAGCACAGATACGCAGTATTTT.

This clonotype was found many times. This rearrangement joins TRBV11-3 to TRBJ2-1; 8 nucleotides match TRBD2. Germline V lookup: CDR1 SGHNT, CDR2 YENEEA. The V segment lost 1 base and the J segment 6 bases; nucleotides outside the gene matches: 5. The CDR3 covers 15 residues. The CDR3 sequence is CASSLAAGVGNEQFF. The DNA for the CDR3 is TGTGCCAGCAGCTTAGCAGCGGGAGTCGGCAATGAGCAGTTCTTC.

This clonotype was observed many times. The chain joins TRBV14 to TRBJ2-3; no definite D call. V lost 1 base and J 6 bases, leaving 11 bases between the germline ends. This CDR3 spans 14 amino acids. Germline lookup yields CDR1 SGHDN and CDR2 FVKESK. This chain's CDR3 is CASSQGARSDTQYF. The CDR3 DNA reads TGTGCCAGCAGCCAAGGAGCTAGATCCGATACGCAGTATTTT. Variable domain in full (rest from reference TRBV14 and TRBJ2-3): EAGVTQFPSHSVIEKGQTVTLRCDPISGHDNLYWYRRVMGKEIKFLLHFVKESKQDESGMPNNRFLAERTGGTYSTLKVQPAELEDSGVYFCASSQGARSDTQYFGPGTRLTVL.